This T cell receptor (beta chain) derives from a study of CD8+ T cells in alopecia areata. Study information: Grafting placed skin from approximately 6-12-month-old C3H/HeJ donors with spontaneous alopecia onto roughly 7-10-week-old female C3H/HeJ mice.

It was cDNA, reverse transcribed from extracted RNA, that served as the sequencing template. The table came from immunoSEQ multiplex PCR; TCRdb's copy has only in-frame clones and leaves some out. This sample has more than 250,000 clones, each found more than once. V dropped 4 bases and J dropped 1; count of bases not matched to a gene: 2. The CDR3 consists of 14 residues. Germline loops: CDR1 SGHDT, CDR2 FRDEAV. Cells from pooled cutaneous lymph nodes were sorted by CD4, CD8alpha, NKG2D, NKG2ACE and other markers. Concerning this clone itself: Gene and germline names: mouse. The DNA ends 4 residues before the CDR3 does, and the rest of the CDR3 is filled in from the germline J gene. The same CDR3 arises from other DNA sequences in this sample as well.

This receptor was obtained from a C3H/HeJ mouse with alopecia areata. MHC haplotype of the mouse line: H2-k. The chain has TRBV14 and TRBJ2-7; TRBD2 aligns across 10 bases. What was sequenced was CD4+ T cells sorted from a lymph node. The CDR3 loop is CASSRTGGSYEQYF. The CDR3 DNA, read in part, is TGTGCCAGCAGTCGGACTGGGGGATCCTAT.